A single sample is the source of the 24 T cell receptor beta chains below, sequenced in a study of cytomegalovirus exposure and HLA in healthy donors. Use of 60 Vbeta and 13 Jbeta primers characterized the PCR. Libraries were prepared by immunoSEQ multiplex PCR; TCRdb keeps only in-frame clonotypes and omits some of them. This sample contains 110,000 to 150,000 clones. Sequencing input: PBMCs. These receptors originate from a man aged 40-55 years in good health and CMV-seronegative.

The chain uses TRBV5-1 and TRBJ2-2; 9 nucleotides agree with TRBD1. Germline V CDR1 and CDR2: SGHRS, YFSETQ. The CDR3 is 15 residues long. With V trimmed by 2 bases and J by 7 bases, 6 bases remained unmatched. The CDR3 bases are TGCGCCAGCAGCTTCAGACAGGGGGTCAGCGGGGAGCTGTTTTTT. It specifies CASSFRQGVSGELFF.

This chain links TRBV19 with TRBJ1-6; TRBD1 is a possible D gene (6 bases). Trimming stripped 10 bases from V and 3 bases from J, with 10 bases between. The CDR3 is made up of 13 amino acids. Germline CDR1 and CDR2: LNHDA and SQIVND (reference sequence). In nucleotides, the CDR3 is TGTGCCACCGGACAGTTCTATAATTCACCCCTCCACTTT. As protein: CATGQFYNSPLHF. Drawing the rest from reference TRBV19 and TRBJ1-6, the complete variable domain is DGGITQSPKYLFRKEGQNVTLSCEQNLNHDAMYWYRQDPGQGLRLIYYSQIVNDFQKGDIAEGYSVSREKKESFPLTVTSAQKNPTAFYLCATGQFYNSPLHFGNGTRLTVT.

The chain joins TRBV5-1 to TRBJ2-2, with 7 bases matching TRBD1. Germline CDR1 reads SGHRS; CDR2 reads YFSETQ. The CDR3 loop spans 14 amino acids. The V and J ends lost 7 bases and 1 base, in that order; junction bases with no gene match: 4. The CDR3 nucleotides are TGCGCCAGCCGACAGGGAATGAACACCGGGGAGCTGTTTTTT. Protein: CASRQGMNTGELFF. Based on the CDR3 plus reference TRBV5-1 and TRBJ2-2, the full variable domain is KAGVTQTPRYLIKTRGQQVTLSCSPISGHRSVSWYQQTPGQGLQFLFEYFSETQRNKGNFPGRFSGRQFSNSRSEMNVSTLELGDSALYLCASRQGMNTGELFFGEGSRLTVL.

The rearrangement links TRBV7-3 to TRBJ2-5; 7 bases align to TRBD2. Germline V gives CDR1 SGHTA, CDR2 FQGTGA. After removal of 5 bases from V and 1 base from J, the junction contained 4 bases not matched to a gene. This CDR3 has 14 residues. This chain's CDR3 is CASSMSGVQETQYF. The CDR3 nucleotides read TGTGCCAGCAGCATGAGCGGGGTCCAAGAGACCCAGTACTTC.

This sequence joins TRBV18 and TRBJ1-6; TRBD1 matches at 8 bases. The CDR3 is made up of 15 amino acids. The trim removed 2 bases at V and 7 bases at J, leaving 4 bases unmatched. Germline CDR1 reads KGHSH; CDR2 reads LQKENI. For the CDR3, the DNA is TGTGCCAGCTCACCAGTCACAGGGGGGAATTCACCCCTCCACTTT. This codes for CASSPVTGGNSPLHF.

The chain links TRBV13 to TRBJ2-3, with 14 bases that match TRBD2. V lost 5 bases to trimming and J lost 1 base; unmatched junction nucleotides: 11. Germline CDR1 reads PRHDT; CDR2 reads FYEKMQ (reference sequence). This CDR3 is built from 19 residues. CDR3 sequence: CASSLGTSGGPGGTDTQYF. CDR3 sequence (DNA): TGTGCCAGCAGCCTGGGGACTAGCGGGGGCCCAGGGGGCACAGATACGCAGTATTTT.

The genes are TRBV5-4 and TRBJ2-3; 10 bases fit TRBD2. This CDR3 is 19 amino acids long. From germline, CDR1 is SGHNT and CDR2 YYREEE (reference sequence). The V and J ends lost 0 bases and 3 bases, in that order; junction bases with no gene match: 13. CDR3 sequence reads: CASSLGASGGAIRTDTQYF. In nucleotides, the CDR3 is TGTGCCAGCAGCTTGGGTGCGAGCGGGGGGGCGATTAGAACAGATACGCAGTATTTT.

V gene TRBV19 combines with J gene TRBJ2-3; TRBD2 aligns across 7 bases. V trimming: 5 bases; J trimming: 8 bases; junction bases outside the gene matches: 10. The V gene's germline CDR1 is LNHDA and CDR2 SQIVND (reference sequence). This CDR3 spans 14 amino acids. The CDR3 spells CASSVSGSGGTQYF. CDR3 coding DNA: TGTGCCAGTAGTGTTAGCGGGTCCGGGGGTACGCAGTATTTT.

The V gene is TRBV7-2, the J gene TRBJ2-5, with D perhaps matching TRBD1 (6 bases). The CDR3 runs to 14 residues. Per the germline V gene, CDR1 is SGHTA and CDR2 is FQGNSA. Between the trimmed V and J ends, which lost 6 bases and 2 bases, there was a span of 13 bases. The DNA of the CDR3 is TGTGCCAGCAGATCTGGACAGTCTCAAGAGACCCAGTACTTC. Its protein product is CASRSGQSQETQYF.

This chain links TRBV4-2 with TRBJ1-6; D perhaps matches TRBD1 (6 bases). Germline V gene lookup returns CDR1 LGHNA and CDR2 YNFKEQ. Trimming removed 0 bases from V and 7 bases from J, with 16 bases in between. The CDR3 extends over 17 amino acids. This CDR3 reads CASSQEGYGQYNSPLHF. For the CDR3, the DNA is TGTGCCAGCAGCCAAGAAGGGTACGGACAGTACAATTCACCCCTCCACTTT.

The CDR3 spells CASSTWTVNTEAFF. For the CDR3, the DNA is TGTGCCAGCAGCACCTGGACAGTGAACACTGAAGCTTTCTTT. The rearrangement links TRBV7-2 to TRBJ1-1; perhaps TRBD1 as D (6 bases). Trimming shortened V by 5 bases and J by 0 bases, and 10 bases separated the two germline ends. The CDR3 consists of 14 residues. Germline lookup yields CDR1 SGHTA and CDR2 FQGNSA.

The V call is TRBV2, the J call TRBJ1-5; the match to TRBD1 covers 7 bases. Trimming removed 9 bases from V and 6 bases from J; junction bases left unmatched: 5. There are 12 residues in the CDR3. Per germline, CDR1 SNHLY and CDR2 FYNNEI. CDR3 in DNA: TGTGCCAGTTTAGGGGGCGGTCAGCCCCAGCATTTT. Its translation is CASLGGGQPQHF.

The V and J genes are TRBV7-9 and TRBJ2-7; D perhaps matches TRBD2 (6 bases). The V end lost 3 bases, the J end lost 4 bases, and 10 bases lay between the germline ends. This CDR3 contains 13 residues. Germline loops: CDR1 SEHNR, CDR2 FQNEAQ (reference sequence). The CDR3 region has the DNA TGTGCCAGCAGCTTGCTGGGGGGTTACGAGCAGTACTTC. This encodes CASSLLGGYEQYF.

The chain employs TRBV7-9 and TRBJ1-1; TRBD1 matches at 8 bases. The CDR3 consists of 15 residues. V gave up 8 bases and J gave up 5 bases; unmatched junction bases: 13. Germline values: CDR1 SEHNR, CDR2 FQNEAQ (reference sequence). CDR3 nucleotides: TGTGCCAGCGGAACGAGGACAGGGTCTGAGACTGAAGCTTTCTTT. As protein: CASGTRTGSETEAFF.

V gene TRBV9 combines with J gene TRBJ2-3, with 10 bases aligning to TRBD1. Per the germline V gene, CDR1 is SGDLS and CDR2 is YYNGEE. The CDR3 loop spans 17 amino acids. V shed 0 bases and J 2 bases; nucleotides not matched to a gene: 6. CDR3 sequence: CASSVAVGQGVTDTQYF. The CDR3 DNA is TGTGCCAGCAGCGTAGCTGTTGGACAGGGGGTCACAGATACGCAGTATTTT. The entire variable domain, with the rest obtained from reference TRBV9 and TRBJ2-3, is as follows: DSGVTQTPKHLITATGQRVTLRCSPRSGDLSVYWYQQSLDQGLQFLIQYYNGEERAKGNILERFSAQQFPDLHSELNLSSLELGDSALYFCASSVAVGQGVTDTQYFGPGTRLTVL.

The chain joins TRBV25-1 to TRBJ2-5; D gene uncertain. This CDR3 has 13 residues. The V gene's germline CDR1 is MGHDK and CDR2 SYGVNS. The V end lost 6 bases, the J end lost 0 bases, and 8 bases lay between the germline ends. This CDR3 is CASRAVYQETQYF. The CDR3 DNA sequence: TGTGCCAGCAGGGCGGTATACCAAGAGACCCAGTACTTC.

The V and J genes are TRBV18 and TRBJ2-1; TRBD1 matches at 10 bases. The germline gives CDR1 KGHSH, CDR2 LQKENI. The CDR3 sequence is 15 residues long. J lost 0 bases, V lost 4 bases, and 0 bases had no gene match. In DNA, the CDR3 is TGTGCCAGCTCACGGACAGGGGGCTCCTACAATGAGCAGTTCTTC. Encoded protein: CASSRTGGSYNEQFF.

The chain couples TRBV14 to TRBJ2-7, with D possibly matching TRBD2 (6 bases). Trimming cost V 2 bases and J 0 bases, with 8 bases left between them. This CDR3 comprises 14 residues. Germline lookup yields CDR1 SGHDN and CDR2 FVKESK. CDR3 bases: TGTGCCAGCAGCCAATTCGGGAGCTCCTACGAGCAGTACTTC. It encodes CASSQFGSSYEQYF.

This chain links TRBV5-8 with TRBJ2-6; 7 bases match TRBD1. The CDR3 is 16 residues long. Losses at the gene ends were 2 bases for V and 2 bases for J; bases not matched to a gene: 4. The germline V gene has CDR1 SGHTS and CDR2 YDEGEE. The CDR3 DNA reads TGTGCCAGCAGCTTAGGCAGGGGGACTGGGGCCAACGTCCTGACTTTC. Translation gives CASSLGRGTGANVLTF.

The chain joins TRBV19 to TRBJ2-7, with D maybe TRBD1 (6 bases). V gave up 0 bases and J gave up 5 bases, with 14 bases separating them. Germline V lookup: CDR1 LNHDA, CDR2 SQIVND (reference sequence). The CDR3 consists of 15 residues. The CDR3 loop is CASSIEGRGMDEQYF. CDR3 nucleotide sequence: TGTGCCAGTAGTATAGAAGGCAGGGGAATGGACGAGCAGTACTTC.

This chain connects TRBV10-3 to TRBJ1-1; a weak D match, TRBD1 (5 bases). The V gene's germline CDR1 is ENHRY and CDR2 SYGVKD. The CDR3 loop spans 15 amino acids. V was clipped by 6 bases and J by 3 bases, with 17 bases between them. This CDR3 reads CAIRAAEGRDTEAFF. CDR3 DNA sequence: TGTGCCATCAGGGCCGCGGAGGGCAGGGACACTGAAGCTTTCTTT.

This sequence joins TRBV19 and TRBJ1-4, with TRBD1 matching over 8 bases. Germline CDR1 reads LNHDA; CDR2 reads SQIVND (reference sequence). This CDR3 is 14 amino acids long. V lost 6 bases, J lost 6 bases, and 6 bases stayed unmatched. In DNA, the CDR3 is TGTGCCAGTAGCGGACAGGGAGAGTATGAAAAACTGTTTTTT. Amino acid sequence: CASSGQGEYEKLFF.

The chain combines TRBV5-1 with TRBJ2-4, with D possibly TRBD2 on 6 matching bases. Trimming removed 0 bases from V and 8 bases from J, with 12 bases in between. Germline V gene lookup returns CDR1 SGHRS and CDR2 YFSETQ. This CDR3 has 14 amino acids. The CDR3 DNA sequence: TGCGCCAGCAGCTTGGGCGGGGCCGCGGACATTCAGTACTTC. Translated: CASSLGGAADIQYF.

The rearrangement joins TRBV7-2 to TRBJ2-3; D perhaps matches TRBD2 (6 bases). The CDR3 consists of 15 residues. Germline CDR1 SGHTA, CDR2 FQGNSA. V shed 1 base and J shed 3 bases, with 11 bases lying between them. The CDR3: CASSLGGGVTDTQYF. CDR3 nucleotide sequence: TGTGCCAGCAGCTTAGGGGGCGGGGTTACAGATACGCAGTATTTT.